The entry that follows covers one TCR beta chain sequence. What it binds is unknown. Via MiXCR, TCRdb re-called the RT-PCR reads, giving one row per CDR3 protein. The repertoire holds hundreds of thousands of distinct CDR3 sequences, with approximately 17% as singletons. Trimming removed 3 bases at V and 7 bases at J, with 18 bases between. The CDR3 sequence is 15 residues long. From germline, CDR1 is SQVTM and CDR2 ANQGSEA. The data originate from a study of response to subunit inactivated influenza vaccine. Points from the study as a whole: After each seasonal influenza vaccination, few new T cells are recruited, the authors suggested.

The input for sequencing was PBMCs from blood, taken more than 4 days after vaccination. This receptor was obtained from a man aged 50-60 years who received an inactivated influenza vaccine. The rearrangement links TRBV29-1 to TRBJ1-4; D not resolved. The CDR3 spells CSVENIDADPEKLFF. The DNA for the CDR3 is TGCAGCGTTGAGAACATTGACGCCGACCCTGAAAAACTGTTTTTT.